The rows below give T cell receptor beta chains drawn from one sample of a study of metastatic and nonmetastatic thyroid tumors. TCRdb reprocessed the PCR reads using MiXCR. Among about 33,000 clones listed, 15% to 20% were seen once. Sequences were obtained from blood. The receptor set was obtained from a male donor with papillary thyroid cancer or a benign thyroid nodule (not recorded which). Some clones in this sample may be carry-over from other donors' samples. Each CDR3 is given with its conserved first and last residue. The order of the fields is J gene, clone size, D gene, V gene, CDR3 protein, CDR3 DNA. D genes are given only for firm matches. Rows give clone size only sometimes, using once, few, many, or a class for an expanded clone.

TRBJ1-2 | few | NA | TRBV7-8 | CASSSQPGPTSNYGYTF | TGTGCCAGCAGCTCCCAACCGGGACCTACGTCTAACTATGGCTACACCTTC
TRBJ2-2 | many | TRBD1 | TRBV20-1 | CSAWETGGWAGELFF | TGCAGTGCATGGGAAACAGGGGGCTGGGCCGGGGAGCTGTTTTTT
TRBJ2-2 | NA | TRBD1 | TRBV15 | CATSSDRGLNTGELFF | TGTGCCACCAGCAGTGACAGGGGGCTGAACACCGGGGAGCTGTTTTTT
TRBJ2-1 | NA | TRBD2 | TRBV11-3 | CASSLGTGRTSGRINEQFF | TGTGCCAGCAGCTTAGGAACAGGGCGGACTAGCGGGAGGATCAATGAGCAGTTCTTC
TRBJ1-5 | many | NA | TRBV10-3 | CAISEETVGQPQHF | TGTGCCATCAGTGAGGAAACTGTGGGTCAGCCCCAGCATTTT
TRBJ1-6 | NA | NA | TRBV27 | CAIRRGPGDSPLHF | TGTGCCATCAGGCGTGGGCCCGGGGATTCACCCCTCCACTTT
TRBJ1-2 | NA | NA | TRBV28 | CASISLGENYGYTF | TGTGCCAGCATCTCACTGGGCGAAAACTATGGCTACACCTTC
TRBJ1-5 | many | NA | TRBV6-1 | CASRPGTGGRPQHF | TGTGCCAGCAGACCCGGGACGGGCGGACGACCCCAGCATTTT
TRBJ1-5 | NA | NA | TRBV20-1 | CSARARVGSNQPQHF | TGCAGTGCTAGGGCGCGTGTAGGGAGCAATCAGCCCCAGCATTTT
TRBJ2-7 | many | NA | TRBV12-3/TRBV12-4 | CASIYGNGQTNEQYF | TGTGCCAGCATCTATGGAAATGGACAGACCAACGAGCAGTACTTC
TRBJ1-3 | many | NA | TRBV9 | CASSVGPPGNTIYF | TGTGCCAGCAGCGTAGGACCCCCAGGGAACACCATATATTTT
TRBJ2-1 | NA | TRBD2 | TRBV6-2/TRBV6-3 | CASIDGGGTNEQFF | TGTGCCAGCATAGATGGGGGGGGTACGAATGAGCAGTTCTTC
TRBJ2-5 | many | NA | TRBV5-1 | CASSSSITGYQETQYF | TGCGCCAGCAGCTCGTCGATAACAGGGTACCAAGAGACCCAGTACTTC
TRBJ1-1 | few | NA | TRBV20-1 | CSATDPLTVNTEAFF | TGCAGTGCTACCGACCCGCTGACGGTGAACACTGAAGCTTTCTTT
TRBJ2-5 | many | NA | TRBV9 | CASSPGGELQETQYF | TGTGCCAGCAGCCCAGGCGGGGAGCTCCAAGAGACCCAGTACTTC
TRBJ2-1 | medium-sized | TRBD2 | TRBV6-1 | CASSEMASGRASVNEQFF | TGTGCCAGCAGTGAAATGGCTAGCGGGAGGGCCAGTGTCAATGAGCAGTTCTTC
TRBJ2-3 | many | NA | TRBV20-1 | CSAIRGSTDTQYF | TGCAGTGCGATCCGGGGAAGCACAGATACGCAGTATTTT
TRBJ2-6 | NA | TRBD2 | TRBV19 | CASIALAVNSGANVLTF | TGTGCCAGTATTGCTCTAGCGGTTAACTCTGGTGCCAACGTCCTGACTTTC
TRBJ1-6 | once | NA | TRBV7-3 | CASSAGGGVSPLHF | TGTGCCAGCTCCGCGGGTGGGGGGGTCTCACCCCTCCACTTT
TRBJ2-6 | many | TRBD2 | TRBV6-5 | CASSYGGDGFSGANVLTF | TGTGCCAGCAGTTACGGGGGGGACGGCTTCTCTGGGGCCAACGTCCTGACTTTC
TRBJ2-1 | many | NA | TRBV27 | CASSSRELEQFF | TGTGCCAGCAGTTCACGTGAACTTGAGCAGTTCTTC
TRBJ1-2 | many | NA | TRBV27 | CASSTVQGSYSYGYTF | TGTGCCAGCAGCACCGTACAGGGTTCCTACTCCTATGGCTACACCTTC
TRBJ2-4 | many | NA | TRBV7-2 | CASSLSSGLAKNIQYF | TGTGCCAGCAGCTTAAGCTCAGGGCTAGCCAAAAACATTCAGTACTTC
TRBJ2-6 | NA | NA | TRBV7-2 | CASIAQGAVANVLTF | TGTGCCAGCATCGCCCAGGGCGCTGTGGCCAACGTCCTGACTTTC
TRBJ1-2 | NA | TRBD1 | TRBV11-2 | CASSYTGGGTYGYTF | TGTGCCAGCAGCTACACAGGGGGCGGGACCTATGGCTACACCTTC
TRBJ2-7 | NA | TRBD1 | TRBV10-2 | CASSGDRGIYEQYF | TGCGCCAGCAGTGGGGACAGGGGAATCTACGAGCAGTACTTC
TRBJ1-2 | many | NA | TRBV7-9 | CASSPSGPGYTF | TGTGCCAGCAGCCCATCGGGACCTGGCTACACCTTC
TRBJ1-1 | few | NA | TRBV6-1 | CASVNAVLGQSFF | TGTGCCAGCGTAAACGCAGTCTTGGGTCAATCTTTCTTT
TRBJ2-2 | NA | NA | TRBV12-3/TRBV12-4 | CASSGDWWVAGELFF | TGTGCCAGCAGCGGGGACTGGTGGGTTGCCGGGGAGCTGTTTTTT
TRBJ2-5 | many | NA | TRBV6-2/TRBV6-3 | CASSPSNQETQYF | TGTGCCAGCAGCCCTTCCAACCAAGAGACCCAGTACTTC
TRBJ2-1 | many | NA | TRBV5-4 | CASSRSGPSYNEQFF | TGTGCCAGCAGCAGAAGCGGCCCCTCCTACAATGAGCAGTTCTTC
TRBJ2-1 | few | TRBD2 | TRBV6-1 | CASRGTSGGSYNEQFF | TGTGCCAGCAGGGGGACTAGCGGGGGGTCCTACAATGAGCAGTTCTTC
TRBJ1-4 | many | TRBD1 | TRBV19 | CASRSRDRGPTNEKLFF | TGTGCCAGTCGATCCCGGGACAGGGGCCCAACTAATGAAAAACTGTTTTTT
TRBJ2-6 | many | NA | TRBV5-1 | CASSFTGANVLTF | TGCGCCAGCAGCTTTACTGGGGCCAACGTCCTGACTTTC
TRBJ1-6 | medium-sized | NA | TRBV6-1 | CASTGEGKNSPLHF | TGTGCCAGCACCGGGGAGGGAAAGAATTCACCCCTCCACTTT
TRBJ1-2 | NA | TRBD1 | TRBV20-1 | CSARVLGQGPDGYTF | TGCAGTGCTAGAGTCCTCGGACAGGGCCCCGATGGCTACACCTTC
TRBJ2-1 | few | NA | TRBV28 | CASRLPGPSNEQFF | TGTGCCAGCAGGTTACCGGGACCCTCCAATGAGCAGTTCTTC
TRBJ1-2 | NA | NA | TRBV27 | CASSSRGLANYGYTF | TGTGCCAGCAGTTCAAGGGGCCTGGCTAACTATGGCTACACCTTC
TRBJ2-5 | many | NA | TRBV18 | CASSPPRRGYQETQYF | TGTGCCAGCTCACCACCAAGACGGGGGTACCAAGAGACCCAGTACTTC
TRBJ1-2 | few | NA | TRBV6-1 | CASSDRLTYGYTF | TGTGCCAGCAGCGACAGGTTAACCTATGGATACACATTC
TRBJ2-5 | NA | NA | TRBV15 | CATRRQETQYF | TGTGCCACCCGGCGGCAAGAGACCCAGTACTTC
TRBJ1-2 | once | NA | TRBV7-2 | CASSLNGGWECYTF | TGTGCCAGCAGCTTAAACGGGGGGTGGGAGTGCTACACCTTC
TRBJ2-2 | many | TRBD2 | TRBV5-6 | CASSFKSGRTTGELFF | TGTGCCAGCAGCTTTAAAAGCGGGAGGACTACCGGGGAGCTGTTTTTT
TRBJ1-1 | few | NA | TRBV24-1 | CATQGGRATEAFF | TGTGCCACCCAAGGGGGGCGAGCCACTGAAGCTTTCTTT
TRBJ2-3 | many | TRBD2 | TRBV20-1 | CSARVASGSKDTQYF | TGCAGTGCTAGGGTGGCTAGCGGGAGTAAAGATACGCAGTATTTT
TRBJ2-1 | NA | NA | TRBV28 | CASTSFSRRAASEQFF | TGTGCCAGCACCAGTTTTTCCCGCCGGGCCGCCAGTGAGCAGTTCTTC